A single sample gave rise to the 16 T cell receptor beta chains below, sequenced in a study of blood T cell repertoires in COVID-19. Some clones are missing from TCRdb's copy, which holds only in-frame ones; the method was immunoSEQ multiplex PCR. The sample has roughly 220,000 clones, approximately 80% seen once; the top ten hold about 20%. Sequenced sample: peripheral blood. The receptors originated from a man aged 25-45 years with active or convalescent COVID-19.

This chain connects TRBV19 to TRBJ2-1; 13 bases are shared with TRBD2. V lost 3 bases, J lost 6 bases, and 14 bases stayed unmatched. This CDR3 comprises 19 residues. The germline gives CDR1 LNHDA, CDR2 SQIVND (reference sequence). In DNA, the CDR3 is TGTGCCAGTAGTATCAGGACTAGCGGGAGTAGGTTGTTAGGCAATGAGCAGTTCTTC. It encodes CASSIRTSGSRLLGNEQFF.

The rearrangement links TRBV4-3 to TRBJ2-7; TRBD1 aligns across 8 bases. Germline V lookup: CDR1 LGHNA, CDR2 YSLEER. The CDR3 length is 15 residues. The junction had 7 bases not matched to a gene; V was cut back by 4 bases and J by 2 bases. CDR3 residues: CASSPGTGLTYEQYF. The CDR3 nucleotides are TGCGCCAGCAGCCCTGGGACAGGTCTTACCTACGAGCAGTACTTC.

The chain couples TRBV6-5 to TRBJ1-5, with a weak D call TRBD1 (5 bases). This CDR3 is 14 amino acids long. V lost 7 bases, J lost 6 bases, and 16 bases lay in between. Germline V gene lookup returns CDR1 MNHEY and CDR2 SVGAGI. CDR3 sequence reads: CASKPTASGQPQHF. The CDR3, as DNA: TGTGCCAGCAAACCGACAGCGTCGGGTCAGCCCCAGCATTTT.

The chain couples TRBV5-1 to TRBJ2-2, with 8 bases identical to TRBD2. Germline CDR1 reads SGHRS; CDR2 reads YFSETQ. J gave up 1 base and V 2 bases, and 1 base lay outside the gene matches. This CDR3 contains 15 residues. CDR3 coding DNA: TGCGCCAGCAGCTTTCTAGCGGGGAACACCGGGGAGCTGTTTTTT. As protein: CASSFLAGNTGELFF.

About this clone: This CDR3 is also generated by other DNA sequences in the sample. The chain recombines TRBV4-3 with TRBJ2-7, with D perhaps TRBD2 (6 bases). The CDR3 loop spans 14 amino acids. Trimming stripped 0 bases from V and 6 bases from J, with 12 bases between. Germline values: CDR1 LGHNA, CDR2 YSLEER. The CDR3 bases are TGCGCCAGCAGCCAAGATCGCGGGACCATCGAGCAGTACTTC. Translated, it gives CASSQDRGTIEQYF.

This clone was picked up a small number of times. V and J are TRBV6-6 and TRBJ2-7, with TRBD2 matching 11 bases. The CDR3 is made up of 16 amino acids. Germline V lookup: CDR1 MNHNY, CDR2 SVGAGI (reference sequence). V was pared by 5 bases and J by 3 bases, with 9 bases of the junction left unmatched. CDR3 amino acids: CASSPSLAGADYEQYF. The CDR3 DNA sequence: TGTGCCAGCAGTCCCTCACTAGCGGGGGCCGACTACGAGCAGTACTTC.

Of note for this clone: Germline and junction disagree at one end, which may indicate a read error. This chain links TRBV28 with TRBJ2-4; no clear D gene. The CDR3 is 14 residues long. The germline gives CDR1 MDHEN, CDR2 SYDVKM. CDR3 residues: CASSLSLSPGIQYF. CDR3 nucleotide sequence: TGTGCCAGCAGCTTATCGTTGTCCCCAGGCATTCAGTACTTC. Variable domain in full (rest from reference TRBV28 and TRBJ2-4): DVKVTQSSRYLVKRTGEKVFLECVQDMDHENMFWYRQDPGLGLRLIYFSYDVKMKEKGDIPEGYSVSREKKERFSLILESASTNQTSMYLCASSLSLSPGIQYFGAGTRLSVL.

The chain links TRBV30 to TRBJ2-1; D is perhaps TRBD1 (5 bases). The germline V gene has CDR1 GTSNPN and CDR2 SVGIG (reference sequence). This CDR3 is 20 amino acids long. Trimming removed 0 bases from V and 0 bases from J, with 24 bases in between. This chain's CDR3 is CAWSVHWPGKVGISYNEQFF. DNA of the CDR3: TGTGCCTGGAGTGTACATTGGCCAGGGAAGGTGGGTATCTCCTACAATGAGCAGTTCTTC.

The chain links TRBV7-2 to TRBJ1-3; 7 bases are a match to TRBD1. Unmatched junction bases numbered 5, after V lost 6 bases and J lost 0 bases. CDR1 is SGHTA, CDR2 FQGNSA, per germline. This CDR3 is 15 amino acids long. CDR3 protein: CASRETGTSGNTIYF. DNA of the CDR3: TGTGCCAGCAGAGAGACAGGGACCTCTGGAAACACCATATATTTT.

This clone appeared a single time. The V call is TRBV4-2, the J call TRBJ2-7, with D uncertain. Germline V CDR1 and CDR2: LGHNA, YNFKEQ. The CDR3 has 13 residues. The V gene lost 0 bases and the J gene lost 3 bases, with 6 bases spanning the gap. The chain's CDR3 is CASSQDLRYEQYF. The CDR3 DNA reads TGTGCCAGCAGCCAAGATCTTCGCTACGAGCAGTACTTC.

The chain uses TRBV9 and TRBJ1-2; D not resolved. Trimming removed 3 bases from V and 2 bases from J, with 11 bases in between. CDR1 SGDLS and CDR2 YYNGEE come from the germline V gene. The CDR3 loop spans 14 amino acids. The CDR3 region has the DNA TGTGCCAGCAGCGCCGGACTGGAAAACTATGGCTACACCTTC. Amino acid sequence: CASSAGLENYGYTF.

This rearrangement joins TRBV24-1 to TRBJ1-2; TRBD1 aligns across 8 bases. Unmatched junction bases numbered 14, after V lost 4 bases and J lost 8 bases. This CDR3 has 16 residues. The germline V gene has CDR1 KGHDR and CDR2 SFDVKD. The CDR3 bases are TGTGCCACCAGTGACGCTGTGGGACAGGCCCCGTTGGGCTACACCTTC. Translation: CATSDAVGQAPLGYTF.

This chain uses TRBV7-2 with TRBJ2-5; the match to TRBD1 covers 9 bases. Germline V gene sequence: CDR1 SGHTA, CDR2 FQGNSA. Trimming took 5 bases from V and 2 from J; bases not matched to a gene: 6. CDR3 length equals 15 residues. CDR3 nucleotides: TGTGCCAGCAGCCTGGACAGGGGTAGACAAGAGACCCAGTACTTC. Its protein is CASSLDRGRQETQYF. The whole variable domain, remainder taken from reference TRBV7-2 and TRBJ2-5, is GAGVSQSPSNKVTEKGKDVELRCDPISGHTALYWYRQSLGQGLEFLIYFQGNSAPDKSGLPSDRFSAERTGGSVSTLTIQRTQQEDSAVYLCASSLDRGRQETQYFGPGTRLLVL.

The chain links TRBV7-2 to TRBJ1-1; D unresolved. The CDR3 runs to 13 residues. Trimming shortened V by 1 base and J by 4 bases, and 7 bases separated the two germline ends. CDR1 and CDR2 from the germline V gene are SGHTA and FQGNSA. The CDR3 nucleotides read TGTGCCAGCAGCTTAGGTCAGGCCACTGAAGCTTTCTTT. This encodes CASSLGQATEAFF.

This clone occurred a few times. This sequence joins TRBV14 and TRBJ2-1; 9 bases line up with TRBD2. CDR1 SGHDN and CDR2 FVKESK come from the germline V gene. This CDR3 is 17 amino acids long. With 4 bases clipped from V and 4 bases from J, the junction kept 11 bases outside the gene matches. CDR3: CASSPLSGLAGYNEQFF. In DNA form, the CDR3 reads TGTGCCAGCAGCCCCCTTTCCGGGCTAGCGGGATACAATGAGCAGTTCTTC. Filled out from reference TRBV14 and TRBJ2-1, the complete variable domain reads EAGVTQFPSHSVIEKGQTVTLRCDPISGHDNLYWYRRVMGKEIKFLLHFVKESKQDESGMPNNRFLAERTGGTYSTLKVQPAELEDSGVYFCASSPLSGLAGYNEQFFGPGTRLTVL.

This clone was recorded a few times. The chain joins TRBV7-3 to TRBJ2-7; 8 positions match TRBD1. This CDR3 is 14 amino acids long. With V trimmed by 5 bases and J by 2 bases, 5 bases remained unmatched. Germline V lookup: CDR1 SGHTA, CDR2 FQGTGA. CDR3 residues: CASSPGQGTYEQYF. The CDR3 bases are TGTGCCAGCAGCCCTGGACAGGGCACCTACGAGCAGTACTTC.